The 32 T cell receptor beta chains listed next were all sequenced from one sample in a study of shared clonotypes between healthy human individuals. Assay: immunoSEQ multiplex PCR; the TCRdb copy retains only in-frame clones and omits some. The repertoire holds 900,000 to 1,200,000 clones, with approximately 80% as singletons. Sequenced material: memory CD4+ T cells from PBMCs. Subset noted: CD45RA-negative fraction. All receptors come from a man aged 18 to 35 in good health. Some clones in this sample may be carry-over from other donors' samples.

This chain uses TRBV6-5 with TRBJ1-1; D call uncertain. This CDR3 region has 13 residues. V was shortened by 7 bases and J by 1 base, with 10 bases between the two germline ends. Germline CDR1 MNHEY, CDR2 SVGAGI. For the CDR3, the DNA is TGTGCCAGCAACGGGCATTCGAACACTGAAGCTTTCTTT. Residues: CASNGHSNTEAFF.

A word on this clone: At the DNA level, this CDR3 is encoded by other sequences in the same sample as well. V and J are TRBV27 and TRBJ2-1; no definite D call. The V end lost 7 bases, the J end lost 0 bases, and 13 bases lay between the germline ends. Germline lookup yields CDR1 MNHEY and CDR2 SMNVEV (reference sequence). CDR3 length: 15 residues. For the CDR3, the DNA is TGTGCCAGCAAAGAAGGGCAGAGCTCCTACAATGAGCAGTTCTTC. It specifies CASKEGQSSYNEQFF.

The V call is TRBV7-9, the J call TRBJ1-5; D gene uncertain. Germline CDR1 and CDR2: SEHNR and FQNEAQ (reference sequence). This CDR3 spans 15 amino acids. Trimming took off 5 bases at V and 2 bases at J, with 13 bases between the two ends. As DNA, the CDR3 is TGTGCCAGCAGCCGGGCCTCTGGGGGCAATCAGCCCCAGCATTTT. It yields the protein CASSRASGGNQPQHF. Full variable domain (outside the CDR3, taken from reference TRBV7-9 and TRBJ1-5): DTGVSQNPRHKITKRGQNVTFRCDPISEHNRLYWYRQTLGQGPEFLTYFQNEAQLEKSRLLSDRFSAERPKGSFSTLEIQRTEQGDSAMYLCASSRASGGNQPQHFGDGTRLSIL.

The chain couples TRBV5-1 to TRBJ1-1; D is unresolved. The V end lost 0 bases, the J end lost 1 base, and 10 bases lay between the germline ends. The CDR3 sequence is 15 residues long. Per the germline V gene, CDR1 is SGHRS and CDR2 is YFSETQ. The CDR3 nucleotides are TGCGCCAGCAGCTTGGGTGTCGGCCCGAACACTGAAGCTTTCTTT. Protein: CASSLGVGPNTEAFF.

Comments on this clone: A read error is possible here, since a much larger clone lies one base away. This CDR3 is also generated by other DNA sequences in the sample. This chain connects TRBV18 to TRBJ2-2; 9 nucleotides match TRBD2. Germline-derived CDR1 and CDR2 are KGHSH and LQKENI. V was pared by 6 bases and J by 0 bases, with 8 bases of the junction left unmatched. CDR3 length: 17 residues. CDR3 in DNA: TGTGCCAGCTCGATGGTGGCTAGCGGGACGAACACCGGGGAGCTGTTTTTT. The encoded protein is CASSMVASGTNTGELFF.

The CDR3 loop is CASSVQGASGEQYF. The DNA for the CDR3 is TGTGCCAGCAGTGTACAGGGGGCGAGTGGCGAGCAGTACTTC. The rearrangement uses TRBV2 and TRBJ2-7; 9 bases are shared with TRBD1. The J segment lost 6 bases and the V segment lost 4 bases, leaving 7 bases of the junction unmatched. The CDR3 spans 14 residues. In germline, CDR1 is SNHLY, CDR2 FYNNEI.

The rearrangement joins TRBV7-9 to TRBJ1-2; TRBD1 aligns across 10 bases. Trimming took 7 bases from V and 4 from J; bases not matched to a gene: 6. Germline lookup yields CDR1 SEHNR and CDR2 FQNEAQ (reference sequence). The CDR3 sequence is 14 residues long. This CDR3 reads CASNLDRGPYGYTF. Here the CDR3 DNA reads TGTGCCAGCAACCTCGACAGGGGGCCCTATGGCTACACCTTC.

V is TRBV2 and J is TRBJ2-7; TRBD1 matches at 7 bases. The germline CDR1 and CDR2 sequences are SNHLY and FYNNEI. J was trimmed by 2 bases and V by 6 bases; bases with no gene match: 7. This CDR3 region has 14 residues. The CDR3 region is CASRTPGTAYEQYF. Written as DNA, the CDR3 is TGTGCCAGCAGGACGCCTGGGACAGCCTACGAGCAGTACTTC.

This rearrangement joins TRBV11-2 to TRBJ2-2; 10 positions agree with TRBD1. CDR3 length: 16 amino acids. The V gene end was trimmed by 2 bases and the J gene end by 3 bases; junction bases not matched to a gene: 3. CDR1 and CDR2 from the germline V gene are SGHAT and FQNNGV. In DNA form, the CDR3 reads TGTGCCAGCAGCTTAAGGACAGGGGGTTACACCGGGGAGCTGTTTTTT. It yields the protein CASSLRTGGYTGELFF.

The V gene is TRBV7-3, the J gene TRBJ2-7; D perhaps matches TRBD2 (6 bases). Germline CDR1 and CDR2: SGHTA and FQGTGA. The CDR3 extends over 14 amino acids. V lost 5 bases and J 3 bases, leaving 14 bases between the germline ends. CDR3 loop: CASSPTTGGYEQYF. CDR3 nucleotide sequence: TGTGCCAGCAGCCCGACCACCGGGGGCTACGAGCAGTACTTC.

V is TRBV20-1 and J is TRBJ2-5; no firm D call. Germline CDR1 reads DFQATT; CDR2 reads SNEGSKA (reference sequence). V was cut by 4 bases and J by 4 bases, with 7 bases left in between. This CDR3 is 11 amino acids long. In DNA, the CDR3 is TGCAGTGCTATTCTAGGAGAGACCCAGTACTTC. Protein sequence: CSAILGETQYF.

The rearrangement uses TRBV25-1 and TRBJ2-2; TRBD2 matches 11 bases. The CDR3 extends over 14 amino acids. Germline-derived CDR1 and CDR2 are MGHDK and SYGVNS. The V and J ends lost 7 bases and 5 bases, in that order; junction bases with no gene match: 3. CDR3 protein: CASMLAGGTGELFF. The DNA for the CDR3 is TGTGCCAGCATGCTAGCGGGAGGTACCGGGGAGCTGTTTTTT.

J is TRBJ2-7 and V is TRBV28; 8 positions match TRBD2. Losses at the gene ends were 2 bases for V and 4 bases for J; bases not matched to a gene: 13. The CDR3 is made up of 17 amino acids. The germline V gene encodes CDR1 MDHEN and CDR2 SYDVKM. CDR3 DNA sequence: TGTGCCAGCAGTTTAGGACCCGGGGCGGGAGGTTTTTACGAGCAGTACTTC. Residues: CASSLGPGAGGFYEQYF.

The chain recombines TRBV27 with TRBJ2-4; tentative D call: TRBD1 (8 bases). Between the trimmed V and J ends, which lost 3 bases and 5 bases, there was a span of 20 bases. This CDR3 comprises 17 residues. The V gene's germline CDR1 is MNHEY and CDR2 SMNVEV (reference sequence). The CDR3 DNA follows: TGTGCCAGCAGTTTGTATATCAGGGGGCGGGGGCAAAACATTCAGTACTTC. Translating it yields CASSLYIRGRGQNIQYF.

CDR3: CASSRLAADTQYF. The CDR3 DNA reads as TGTGCCAGCAGCCGACTAGCGGCAGATACGCAGTATTTT. The chain has TRBV7-3 and TRBJ2-3, with 9 bases identical to TRBD2. CDR1 and CDR2 from the germline V gene are SGHTA and FQGTGA. After removal of 5 bases from V and 4 bases from J, the junction contained 1 base not matched to a gene. The CDR3 contains 13 residues.

This clone was seen at least ten times. The chain links TRBV5-1 to TRBJ1-4, with 8 bases identical to TRBD1. Germline CDR1 SGHRS, CDR2 YFSETQ. The CDR3 loop spans 15 amino acids. J lost 5 bases, V lost 5 bases, and 8 bases had no gene match. The CDR3 region has the DNA TGCGCCAGCAGGCCTACCGGGACAGGAAATGAAAAACTGTTTTTT. Translation gives CASRPTGTGNEKLFF. The full variable domain, completed using reference TRBV5-1 and TRBJ1-4, is KAGVTQTPRYLIKTRGQQVTLSCSPISGHRSVSWYQQTPGQGLQFLFEYFSETQRNKGNFPGRFSGRQFSNSRSEMNVSTLELGDSALYLCASRPTGTGNEKLFFGSGTQLSVL.

This clone was seen more than once but under ten times. This chain links TRBV7-2 with TRBJ1-1; D perhaps matches TRBD1 (5 bases). Germline V CDR1 and CDR2: SGHTA, FQGNSA. V was pared by 4 bases and J by 2 bases, with 11 bases between. The CDR3 has 14 residues. The CDR3 reads CASSSRQSNTEAFF. The DNA for the CDR3 is TGTGCCAGCAGCTCCAGACAGTCAAACACTGAAGCTTTCTTT. The variable domain in full, with the rest retrieved from reference TRBV7-2 and TRBJ1-1, is GAGVSQSPSNKVTEKGKDVELRCDPISGHTALYWYRQSLGQGLEFLIYFQGNSAPDKSGLPSDRFSAERTGGSVSTLTIQRTQQEDSAVYLCASSSRQSNTEAFFGQGTRLTVV.

This clone was counted a few times. V is TRBV28 and J is TRBJ2-5; D might be TRBD1 (6 bases). Germline V gene lookup returns CDR1 MDHEN and CDR2 SYDVKM. The CDR3 sequence is 17 residues long. Trimming removed 6 bases from V and 5 bases from J, with 25 bases in between. In DNA, the CDR3 is TGTGCCAGCAGGGCACCTGTAGGGCAGGGGAGAGGCGAGACCCAGTACTTC. Its protein product is CASRAPVGQGRGETQYF.

V is TRBV9 and J is TRBJ2-1; weak D call: TRBD2 (6 bases). CDR1 SGDLS and CDR2 YYNGEE come from the germline V gene. V was clipped by 3 bases and J by 7 bases, with 11 bases between them. This CDR3 region has 13 residues. This chain's CDR3 is CASSAGTQNEQFF. The CDR3 bases are TGTGCCAGCAGCGCCGGGACTCAGAATGAGCAGTTCTTC.

This clone appeared once. The chain couples TRBV9 to TRBJ2-3; D uncertain. The CDR3 runs to 14 residues. Germline assignment: CDR1 SGDLS and CDR2 YYNGEE. Trimming removed 2 bases at V and 2 bases at J, with 9 bases between. CDR3 sequence (DNA): TGTGCCAGCAGCGTTGCGGTTCACACAGATACGCAGTATTTT. As protein: CASSVAVHTDTQYF.

In this sample, this clone turned up once. The identical CDR3 is also encoded by other nucleotide sequences in the sample. The rearrangement links TRBV5-1 to TRBJ2-7; 9 bases agree with TRBD1. Losses at the gene ends were 0 bases for V and 3 bases for J; bases not matched to a gene: 4. The CDR3 contains 15 residues. Germline-derived CDR1 and CDR2 are SGHRS and YFSETQ. CDR3 in amino acids: CASSLGGQGFYEQYF. The CDR3, as DNA: TGCGCCAGCAGCTTGGGGGGACAGGGTTTCTACGAGCAGTACTTC.

In this sample, this clone turned up a few times. The chain joins TRBV7-8 to TRBJ2-1; 7 nucleotides match TRBD2. The CDR3 runs 15 residues. Germline trimming cut 5 bases from V and 9 bases from J; bases unmatched to any gene: 13. The germline V gene encodes CDR1 SGHVS and CDR2 FQNEAQ. The CDR3 DNA is TGTGCCAGCAGCCTCTCCGGGGGGTTCAATGCTGAGCAGTTCTTC. Its translation: CASSLSGGFNAEQFF.

The sample holds a few counts of this clone. The chain uses TRBV10-2 and TRBJ2-6, with TRBD1 matching over 7 bases. V was clipped by 5 bases and J by 0 bases; unmatched bases: 1. Looked up from germline, CDR1 is WSHSY and CDR2 is SAAADI. The CDR3 runs to 15 residues. CDR3 loop: CASSSGGSGANVLTF. As DNA, the CDR3 is TGCGCCAGCAGTTCAGGGGGCTCTGGGGCCAACGTCCTGACTTTC.

This sequence joins TRBV7-8 and TRBJ2-2, with D possibly being TRBD2 (6 bases). Per the germline V gene, CDR1 is SGHVS and CDR2 is FQNEAQ. This CDR3 is built from 16 residues. V was clipped by 3 bases and J by 8 bases, with 19 bases between them. The CDR3 sequence: CASSFFGSNLGGELFF. The CDR3 DNA sequence: TGTGCCAGCAGCTTTTTCGGGAGCAACCTAGGGGGGGAGCTGTTTTTT.

The table lists this clone with a count of one. The chain recombines TRBV19 with TRBJ1-5; D ambiguous. The CDR3 length is 16 residues. The V and J ends lost 3 bases and 5 bases respectively, with 17 bases between them. From germline, CDR1 is LNHDA and CDR2 SQIVND (reference sequence). CDR3 in DNA: TGTGCCAGTAGTATCGACGTAGTAGGAAGATATCAGCCCCAGCATTTT. Translated, it gives CASSIDVVGRYQPQHF. The full variable domain, with the rest looked up from reference TRBV19 and TRBJ1-5, is DGGITQSPKYLFRKEGQNVTLSCEQNLNHDAMYWYRQDPGQGLRLIYYSQIVNDFQKGDIAEGYSVSREKKESFPLTVTSAQKNPTAFYLCASSIDVVGRYQPQHFGDGTRLSIL.

The chain combines TRBV7-2 with TRBJ1-5; 7 bases match TRBD1. The CDR3 runs 13 residues. The trim removed 3 bases at V and 9 bases at J, leaving 5 bases unmatched. CDR1 and CDR2 from the germline V gene are SGHTA and FQGNSA. The CDR3 loop reads CASSFDREGPQHF. CDR3 DNA: TGTGCCAGCAGCTTCGACAGGGAAGGGCCCCAGCATTTT.

A few counts support this clone. The DNA of the CDR3 is TGTGCCAGCAGCAAAGGTGAACCCAACCCGGGGCCTTCCTCTGGAAACACCATATATTTT. It encodes CASSKGEPNPGPSSGNTIYF. This chain uses TRBV21-1 with TRBJ1-3. TRBV21-1 corresponds to a pseudogene. The CDR3 is 20 residues long.

The chain has TRBV7-2 and TRBJ2-3; D is tentatively TRBD1 or TRBD2 (5 bases each). Germline CDR1 SGHTA, CDR2 FQGNSA. V dropped 3 bases and J dropped 4 bases, with 17 bases sitting between them. The CDR3 sequence is 16 residues long. The CDR3 loop reads CASSLGRGVRADTQYF. CDR3 DNA sequence: TGTGCCAGCAGCTTGGGACGGGGAGTTCGTGCAGATACGCAGTATTTT.

This clone was counted only a few times. Different DNA sequences within this sample yield the same CDR3. The chain employs TRBV27 and TRBJ1-4; D may be TRBD1 (5 bases). The CDR3 covers 15 residues. The germline gives CDR1 MNHEY, CDR2 SMNVEV (reference sequence). Trimming took 5 bases from V and 8 from J, leaving 18 bases between them. For the CDR3, the DNA is TGTGCCAGCAGTCCCCGGGGGGGGTTGCGAGAAAAACTGTTTTTT. Amino acids: CASSPRGGLREKLFF.

This chain connects TRBV19 to TRBJ2-5; 7 bases are shared with TRBD2. The CDR3 sequence is 16 residues long. V was clipped by 6 bases and J by 2 bases; unmatched bases: 12. CDR1 and CDR2 from the germline V gene are LNHDA and SQIVND (reference sequence). The CDR3 loop reads CASSNRRLAEQETQYF. The CDR3, as DNA: TGTGCCAGTAGCAACCGGAGGCTAGCGGAACAAGAGACCCAGTACTTC.

The rearrangement joins TRBV4-2 to TRBJ2-3, with 7 bases that match TRBD2. The germline CDR1 and CDR2 sequences are LGHNA and YNFKEQ. The length of the CDR3 is 17 residues. The junction had 9 bases not matched to a gene; V was cut back by 1 base and J by 2 bases. In DNA form, the CDR3 reads TGTGCCAGCAGCCAAGTTGTGGCTAGCGGAAACACAGATACGCAGTATTTT. Encoded protein: CASSQVVASGNTDTQYF.

The chain is built from TRBV6-6 and TRBJ2-7; TRBD1 agrees at 7 bases. With V trimmed by 5 bases and J by 3 bases, 7 bases remained unmatched. Germline V gene lookup returns CDR1 MNHNY and CDR2 SVGAGI (reference sequence). This CDR3 spans 14 amino acids. The DNA for the CDR3 is TGTGCCAGCAGTACCGGACAGGCGGTCTACGAGCAGTACTTC. It translates to CASSTGQAVYEQYF.